The 16 T cell receptor beta chains in this list originate from one sample, sequenced in a study of CD8+ T cells in alopecia areata. For about 5 patients taking part in the biomarker study, CD4+ cells were further sorted into CD25+CD127- cells. Reverse transcription of extracted RNA yielded cDNA, which provided the sequencing template. TCRdb keeps only in-frame clones here, not all; method: immunoSEQ multiplex PCR. The sample lists roughly 20,000 clones, around 62% occurring once. Sequenced input: CD4+ Tregs sorted from blood. The receptor set was obtained from a human donor with alopecia areata.

This chain connects TRBV5-6 to TRBJ2-3; D remains unclear. The V gene lost 5 bases and the J gene lost 2 bases, with 15 bases spanning the gap. Germline V gene sequence: CDR1 SGHDT, CDR2 YYEEEE. This CDR3 is 15 amino acids long. CDR3 sequence: CASRVRRANTDTQYF. In DNA form, the CDR3 reads TGTGCCAGCAGAGTGAGAAGGGCAAACACAGATACGCAGTATTTT.

A note on this clone: At one of its ends the junction is not consistent with the germline gene, which may arise from a read error. The V call is TRBV28, the J call TRBJ1-5, with D tentatively TRBD1 (6 bases). Per the germline V gene, CDR1 is MDHEN and CDR2 is SYDVKM. The CDR3 runs to 15 residues. DNA for the CDR3: TGTGCCAGCGGTTTCCTCCTACAGGGATATCAGCCCCAGCATTTT. Amino acid sequence: CASGFLLQGYQPQHF.

This clone was counted only a few times. The rearrangement joins TRBV5-4 to TRBJ2-5; D remains unclear. The V gene lost 2 bases and the J gene lost 5 bases, with 4 bases spanning the gap. The germline CDR1 and CDR2 sequences are SGHNT and YYREEE (reference sequence). The CDR3 is made up of 11 amino acids. CDR3 protein: CASSFQETQYF. DNA of the CDR3: TGTGCCAGCAGCTTTCAGGAGACCCAGTACTTC.

The V call is TRBV5-1, the J call TRBJ2-5; 9 bases match TRBD1. The germline V gene has CDR1 SGHRS and CDR2 YFSETQ. The J segment lost 2 bases and the V segment lost 1 base, leaving 3 bases of the junction unmatched. This CDR3 contains 15 residues. The CDR3 DNA reads TGCGCCAGCAGCTTGACAGGGGGCCGGCAAGAGACCCAGTACTTC. Protein: CASSLTGGRQETQYF. The full variable domain, rest sourced from reference TRBV5-1 and TRBJ2-5, is KAGVTQTPRYLIKTRGQQVTLSCSPISGHRSVSWYQQTPGQGLQFLFEYFSETQRNKGNFPGRFSGRQFSNSRSEMNVSTLELGDSALYLCASSLTGGRQETQYFGPGTRLLVL.

This clone was found once. The chain couples TRBV7-2 to TRBJ2-5, with TRBD2 identical over 8 bases. Germline lookup yields CDR1 SGHTA and CDR2 FQGNSA. The junction had 7 bases not matched to a gene; V was cut back by 4 bases and J by 3 bases. This CDR3 contains 15 residues. Here the CDR3 reads CASSWRKAGEETQYF. The DNA of the CDR3 is TGTGCCAGCAGCTGGAGGAAAGCGGGGGAAGAGACCCAGTACTTC.

This clone came up once. The rearrangement uses TRBV18 and TRBJ1-1, with TRBD1 matching over 9 bases. Germline CDR1 and CDR2: KGHSH and LQKENI. This CDR3 comprises 16 residues. V was pared by 2 bases and J by 0 bases, with 4 bases of the junction left unmatched. CDR3 sequence: CASSPGQGIMNTEAFF. The CDR3 DNA sequence: TGTGCCAGCTCACCAGGACAGGGGATTATGAACACTGAAGCTTTCTTT.

This clone appeared a few times. The chain couples TRBV28 to TRBJ1-4; 9 bases map to TRBD1. With V trimmed by 5 bases and J by 8 bases, 3 bases remained unmatched. The CDR3 is 13 residues long. Looked up from germline, CDR1 is MDHEN and CDR2 is SYDVKM. The CDR3 is CASSEDRGEKLFF. Here the CDR3 DNA reads TGTGCCAGCAGTGAGGACAGGGGAGAAAAACTGTTTTTT.

This clone was counted once. The chain joins TRBV6-5 to TRBJ1-5, with 7 bases identical to TRBD1. Unmatched junction bases numbered 7, after V lost 4 bases and J lost 1 base. Germline loops: CDR1 MNHEY, CDR2 SVGAGI. CDR3 length: 16 residues. The CDR3 DNA is TGTGCCAGCAGTTCCCGACAGGGTAGGAGCAATCAGCCCCAGCATTTT. Encoded protein: CASSSRQGRSNQPQHF.

The chain links TRBV7-9 to TRBJ1-4; D is possibly TRBD1 (5 bases). The CDR3 sequence is 15 residues long. Germline V CDR1 and CDR2: SEHNR, FQNEAQ (reference sequence). The V gene lost 3 bases and the J gene lost 10 bases, with 18 bases spanning the gap. CDR3 residues: CASSFRGGAAGKLFF. CDR3 DNA sequence: TGTGCCAGCAGCTTTCGCGGGGGAGCTGCTGGAAAACTGTTTTTT.

The gene calls are TRBV18 and TRBJ2-7; D uncertain. Germline CDR1 is KGHSH and CDR2 is LQKENI. The CDR3 is 12 amino acids. Deletions cut 2 bases from V and 6 bases from J, with 8 bases between. The CDR3 spells CASSPGRTEQYF. CDR3 coding DNA: TGTGCCAGCTCACCAGGTCGGACCGAGCAGTACTTC.

The gene calls are TRBV5-1 and TRBJ2-5; TRBD1 might be the D (6 bases). CDR3 size: 13 residues. V was shortened by 4 bases and J by 3 bases, with 10 bases between the two germline ends. Germline CDR1 reads SGHRS; CDR2 reads YFSETQ. The CDR3 nucleotides read TGCGCCAGCAGCCCATACAGGGAAGAGACCCAGTACTTC. Translating it yields CASSPYREETQYF. Full variable domain (outside the CDR3, taken from reference TRBV5-1 and TRBJ2-5): KAGVTQTPRYLIKTRGQQVTLSCSPISGHRSVSWYQQTPGQGLQFLFEYFSETQRNKGNFPGRFSGRQFSNSRSEMNVSTLELGDSALYLCASSPYREETQYFGPGTRLLVL.

V and J are TRBV7-2 and TRBJ2-7; 7 nucleotides agree with TRBD1. The CDR3 extends over 15 amino acids. CDR1 SGHTA and CDR2 FQGNSA come from the germline V gene. Trimming at V came to 4 bases and at J to 3 bases, leaving 9 bases not matched to a gene. CDR3 in DNA: TGTGCCAGCAGCTCCGATCCGGGACAGAGCTACGAGCAGTACTTC. It translates to CASSSDPGQSYEQYF.

This chain joins TRBV5-1 and TRBJ2-3, with TRBD2 matching over 11 bases. From germline, CDR1 is SGHRS and CDR2 YFSETQ. CDR3 length equals 16 residues. With 5 bases clipped from V and 1 base from J, the junction kept 6 bases outside the gene matches. This CDR3 is CASRDSGGAGTDTQYF. In nucleotides, the CDR3 is TGCGCCAGCAGGGATAGCGGGGGGGCCGGCACAGATACGCAGTATTTT.

This clone is a singleton in its sample. V and J are TRBV5-4 and TRBJ1-2; D gene ambiguous. The CDR3 runs 14 residues. Germline assignment: CDR1 SGHNT and CDR2 YYREEE (reference sequence). The V end was cut by 4 bases, the J end by 2 bases, with 12 bases between. The CDR3 DNA sequence: TGTGCCAGCAGCCGAGCTTCCCCCAACTATGGCTACACCTTC. Its translation is CASSRASPNYGYTF.

The rearrangement links TRBV6-1 to TRBJ1-5; 10 bases map to TRBD1. V was pared by 2 bases and J by 4 bases, with 5 bases of the junction left unmatched. The length of the CDR3 is 16 residues. In germline, CDR1 is MNHNS, CDR2 SASEGT. The CDR3: CASSESEDRGNQPQHF. The CDR3 DNA reads TGTGCCAGCAGTGAATCGGAGGACAGGGGGAATCAGCCCCAGCATTTT.

The chain couples TRBV2 to TRBJ2-3, with 7 positions matching TRBD2. The germline gives CDR1 SNHLY, CDR2 FYNNEI. The CDR3 is 15 amino acids. Losses at the gene ends were 8 bases for V and 4 bases for J; bases not matched to a gene: 12. This chain's CDR3 is CASSYGGSGADTQYF. As DNA, the CDR3 is TGTGCCAGCTCCTACGGGGGGTCTGGGGCAGATACGCAGTATTTT.